The 28 T cell receptor beta chains below come from one sample, sequenced in a study of blood T cell repertoires in COVID-19. Assay: immunoSEQ multiplex PCR; the TCRdb copy retains only in-frame clones and omits some. The data show over 85,000 clones, just over 75% seen once. What was sequenced was peripheral blood. These receptors came from a woman aged 80 or over with acute or convalescent COVID-19.

The chain recombines TRBV12-3 or TRBV12-4 with TRBJ2-7; D is uncertain. V was trimmed by 6 bases and J by 0 bases, leaving 3 bases between them. This CDR3 region has 11 residues. CDR3: CASSNSYEQYF. CDR3 nucleotide sequence: TGTGCCAGCAGCAACTCCTACGAGCAGTACTTC.

This clone was observed a single time. The chain recombines TRBV11-2 with TRBJ2-1; D gene unclear. This CDR3 has 12 amino acids. V was pared by 2 bases and J by 7 bases, with 6 bases between. CDR1 and CDR2 (germline): SGHAT, FQNNGV. CDR3 residues: CASSLLANEQFF. DNA for the CDR3: TGTGCCAGCAGCTTACTGGCAAATGAGCAGTTCTTC.

V gene TRBV9 combines with J gene TRBJ1-2, with D perhaps matching TRBD1 (6 bases). Germline V gene data show CDR1 as SGDLS and CDR2 as YYNGEE. The V gene lost 0 bases and the J gene lost 4 bases, with 13 bases spanning the gap. The length of the CDR3 is 15 residues. The CDR3 DNA follows: TGTGCCAGCAGCGTAGGGACAGCCTCCTTCTATGGCTACACCTTC. Its protein product is CASSVGTASFYGYTF.

The V and J genes are TRBV7-2 and TRBJ2-7; the match to TRBD1 covers 11 bases. There are 15 residues in the CDR3. J gave up 5 bases and V 4 bases, and 7 bases lay outside the gene matches. CDR1 and CDR2 (germline): SGHTA, FQGNSA. This CDR3 is CASSSGTGGINEQYF. The CDR3 nucleotides are TGTGCCAGCAGCTCCGGGACAGGGGGTATCAACGAGCAGTACTTC.

CDR3 DNA: TGTGCCAGCAGCTTACTAGGGAGGGCTGAAGCTTTCTTT. Translating gives CASSLLGRAEAFF. The chain links TRBV11-2 to TRBJ1-1; D ambiguous. The CDR3 totals 13 residues. The germline V gene encodes CDR1 SGHAT and CDR2 FQNNGV. V lost 2 bases and J 6 bases, leaving 10 bases between the germline ends.

The chain recombines TRBV6-5 with TRBJ2-4; 7 bases align to TRBD1. V lost 6 bases and J lost 5; bases outside the gene matches: 10. This CDR3 comprises 15 residues. From germline, CDR1 is MNHEY and CDR2 SVGAGI. CDR3 sequence (DNA): TGTGCCAGCAGCCTCCAACAGGGGTTACAAAACATTCAGTACTTC. As protein: CASSLQQGLQNIQYF.

The sample holds a few counts of this clone. This chain links TRBV21-1 with TRBJ2-7; the D call TRBD2 from the table was never checked on the DNA. TRBV21-1 is marked as a pseudogene. The CDR3 contains 13 residues. CDR3 sequence: CASSNRSVYEQYF. The CDR3 DNA sequence: TGTGCCAGCAGCAATCGGTCCGTCTACGAGCAGTACTTC.

The chain uses TRBV28 and TRBJ1-1, with a weak D call TRBD1 (5 bases). The CDR3 contains 12 residues. CDR1 MDHEN and CDR2 SYDVKM come from the germline V gene. V gave up 2 bases and J gave up 5 bases, with 6 bases separating them. CDR3 protein: CASSLKGTEAFF. As DNA, the CDR3 is TGTGCCAGCAGTTTAAAGGGGACTGAAGCTTTCTTT. The full variable domain, with the rest looked up from reference TRBV28 and TRBJ1-1, is DVKVTQSSRYLVKRTGEKVFLECVQDMDHENMFWYRQDPGLGLRLIYFSYDVKMKEKGDIPEGYSVSREKKERFSLILESASTNQTSMYLCASSLKGTEAFFGQGTRLTVV.

The V and J genes are TRBV6-6 and TRBJ1-5; D uncertain. Per the germline V gene, CDR1 is MNHNY and CDR2 is SVGAGI (reference sequence). The CDR3 has 14 residues. V gave up 0 bases and J gave up 6 bases, with 9 bases separating them. The CDR3 region is CASSYSGGSQPQHF. CDR3 in DNA: TGTGCCAGCAGTTACTCAGGAGGGAGTCAGCCCCAGCATTTT.

This chain uses TRBV7-9 with TRBJ2-7; 10 nucleotides line up with TRBD1. The CDR3 runs 15 residues. The ends lost 1 base at V and 3 bases at J; junction bases unmatched: 3. CDR1 and CDR2 from the germline V gene are SEHNR and FQNEAQ (reference sequence). CDR3 DNA sequence: TGTGCCAGCAGCTTAGATGGGACAGGGGTCTACGAGCAGTACTTC. Protein sequence: CASSLDGTGVYEQYF.

This sequence joins TRBV3-1 (or the pseudogene TRBV3-2) and TRBJ1-2; 12 bases agree with TRBD1. The CDR3 covers 15 residues. V lost 5 bases and J lost 7; bases outside the gene matches: 8. Germline assignment: CDR1 LGHDT and CDR2 YNNKEL (reference sequence). DNA of the CDR3: TGTGCCAGCAGCTCAGGGGACAGGGGGCCGGGTGGCTACACCTTC. Protein product: CASSSGDRGPGGYTF.

V is TRBV5-1 and J is TRBJ2-7; 15 bases agree with TRBD2. With 4 bases clipped from V and 4 bases from J, the junction kept 6 bases outside the gene matches. Germline-derived CDR1 and CDR2 are SGHRS and YFSETQ. This CDR3 spans 16 amino acids. CDR3 sequence: CASSTGTSGRIYEQYF. Here the CDR3 DNA reads TGCGCCAGCAGCACCGGGACTAGCGGGAGGATTTACGAGCAGTACTTC.

J is TRBJ1-2 and V is TRBV5-1, with D possibly being TRBD1 (5 bases). Looked up from germline, CDR1 is SGHRS and CDR2 is YFSETQ. There are 12 residues in the CDR3. The ends were cut back, 2 bases at V and 8 bases at J, with 10 bases in the middle. The CDR3 loop reads CASSFDSSGYTF. The DNA of the CDR3 is TGCGCCAGCAGCTTCGACAGTTCCGGCTACACCTTC.

V is TRBV6-1 and J is TRBJ1-2, with 9 bases aligning to TRBD1. V shed 2 bases, J shed 7 bases, and the junction held 11 bases outside the gene matches. Per germline, CDR1 MNHNS and CDR2 SASEGT. CDR3 length: 16 residues. CDR3 DNA sequence: TGTGCCAGCAGTGAATCGTACACAGGGGGCTGGAGTGGCTACACCTTC. This encodes CASSESYTGGWSGYTF.

The gene calls are TRBV5-5 and TRBJ1-1, with D tentatively TRBD1 (6 bases). Trimming removed 2 bases at V and 4 bases at J, with 18 bases between. Germline lookup yields CDR1 SGHKS and CDR2 YYEKEE (reference sequence). The CDR3 totals 16 residues. The CDR3 DNA is TGTGCCAGCAGCTTTAGGTGGGGGGGCGAAAGCACTGAAGCTTTCTTT. It encodes CASSFRWGGESTEAFF.

The V call is TRBV24-1, the J call TRBJ2-1, with no clear D. The CDR3 spans 15 residues. Germline-derived CDR1 and CDR2 are KGHDR and SFDVKD. V was pared by 3 bases and J by 0 bases, with 8 bases between. This chain's CDR3 is CATSDNQDSYNEQFF. In DNA form, the CDR3 reads TGTGCCACCAGTGATAACCAGGACTCCTACAATGAGCAGTTCTTC.

This clone was picked up a small number of times. The chain uses TRBV4-3 and TRBJ2-3; 10 nucleotides line up with TRBD2. CDR3 length equals 16 residues. V lost 4 bases, J lost 4 bases, and 8 bases stayed unmatched. Germline V gives CDR1 LGHNA, CDR2 YSLEER. CDR3 nucleotide sequence: TGCGCCAGCAGCCCTTCTGCTAGCGGGAGATCAGATACGCAGTATTTT. Translation gives CASSPSASGRSDTQYF.

This chain connects TRBV7-5 to TRBJ1-5; the table's D call TRBD1 went unverified against the DNA. TRBV7-5 represents a pseudogene. The CDR3 length is 20 residues. CDR3 residues: CARSFHRDRGSCLGNQPQHF. In DNA form, the CDR3 reads TGTGCCAGAAGCTTTCACCGGGACAGGGGTTCGTGTTTGGGCAATCAGCCCCAGCATTTT.

V and J are TRBV5-1 and TRBJ1-1; D is undetermined. V was cut by 7 bases and J by 0 bases, with 10 bases left in between. Germline V gene sequence: CDR1 SGHRS, CDR2 YFSETQ. This CDR3 has 13 residues. CDR3 sequence: CASFEGMNTEAFF. The CDR3 DNA sequence: TGCGCCAGCTTCGAGGGCATGAACACTGAAGCTTTCTTT.

This chain joins TRBV28 and TRBJ2-7; 12 positions match TRBD2. The CDR3 spans 16 residues. Germline V gene lookup returns CDR1 MDHEN and CDR2 SYDVKM. V lost 7 bases to trimming and J lost 1 base; unmatched junction nucleotides: 8. The CDR3 coding sequence is TGTGCCAGCACCTCCTATGGGACTAGCGGGTCCTACGAGCAGTACTTC. Protein product: CASTSYGTSGSYEQYF.

This clone was observed a single time. The sample holds other DNA sequences that translate to the same CDR3. CDR3 residues: CASSLVGGSGNTIYF. In DNA form, the CDR3 reads TGCGCCAGCAGCTTGGTTGGGGGGTCCGGAAACACCATATATTTT. The chain is built from TRBV5-1 and TRBJ1-3, with D perhaps matching TRBD1 (5 bases). The CDR3 is 15 residues long. Germline CDR1 and CDR2: SGHRS and YFSETQ. V was clipped by 0 bases and J by 4 bases, with 11 bases between them.

V is TRBV4-1 and J is TRBJ2-3; TRBD2 might be the D (6 bases). Germline CDR1 and CDR2: MGHRA and YSYEKL. V lost 3 bases, J lost 1 base, and 20 bases lay in between. The CDR3 spans 18 residues. Here the CDR3 DNA reads TGCGCCAGCAGCCACCGCACCCGCCGGGAGTTTGGCACAGATACGCAGTATTTT. It is translated as CASSHRTRREFGTDTQYF.

The rearrangement joins TRBV3-1 (or the pseudogene TRBV3-2) to TRBJ2-5, with 9 positions matching TRBD2. With 0 bases clipped from V and 5 bases from J, the junction kept 19 bases outside the gene matches. Germline lookup yields CDR1 LGHDT and CDR2 YNNKEL (reference sequence). This CDR3 comprises 20 residues. CDR3 sequence (DNA): TGTGCCAGCAGCCAAGATCTCTCAGTTGGATCGGGACTAGCTTTCGAGACCCAGTACTTC. This translates into CASSQDLSVGSGLAFETQYF.

The gene calls are TRBV5-1 and TRBJ1-1; maybe TRBD1 (5 bases). Trimming pared 4 bases from V and 4 bases from J, leaving 14 bases between. CDR1 and CDR2 from the germline V gene are SGHRS and YFSETQ. CDR3 length: 14 amino acids. In DNA, the CDR3 is TGCGCCAGCAGCCCGGGGGAGGAATTCACTGAAGCTTTCTTT. It specifies CASSPGEEFTEAFF.

V is TRBV27 and J is TRBJ1-5, with 8 bases matching TRBD1. This CDR3 spans 17 amino acids. Germline V gene sequence: CDR1 MNHEY, CDR2 SMNVEV (reference sequence). J was trimmed by 9 bases and V by 7 bases; bases with no gene match: 20. The CDR3 DNA follows: TGTGCCAGCATACCCAACAGGGACAGGCGACCCTATTTGCCCCAGCATTTT. It specifies CASIPNRDRRPYLPQHF.

The rearrangement joins TRBV7-9 to TRBJ2-1; no reliable D call. The CDR3 runs 11 residues. CDR1 and CDR2 from the germline V gene are SEHNR and FQNEAQ (reference sequence). V lost 3 bases and J 9 bases, leaving 6 bases between the germline ends. The CDR3 region is CASSLAAEQFF. The CDR3 DNA reads TGTGCCAGCAGCTTGGCGGCTGAGCAGTTCTTC.

This clone was seen more than once but under ten times. The chain employs TRBV19 and TRBJ2-4; 7 bases align to TRBD1. The CDR3 is made up of 16 amino acids. The germline gives CDR1 LNHDA, CDR2 SQIVND (reference sequence). Germline trimming cut 1 base from V and 8 bases from J; bases unmatched to any gene: 11. The CDR3 DNA follows: TGTGCCAGTAGTATAGGCTCCCGAGGGGGCAGTTACATTCAGTACTTC. Protein: CASSIGSRGGSYIQYF. The full variable domain, completed using reference TRBV19 and TRBJ2-4, is DGGITQSPKYLFRKEGQNVTLSCEQNLNHDAMYWYRQDPGQGLRLIYYSQIVNDFQKGDIAEGYSVSREKKESFPLTVTSAQKNPTAFYLCASSIGSRGGSYIQYFGAGTRLSVL.

This clone was recorded once. The V gene is TRBV5-1, the J gene TRBJ2-7, with TRBD2 as a possible D gene (7 bases). This CDR3 region has 15 residues. Germline CDR1 and CDR2: SGHRS and YFSETQ. The V end was cut by 7 bases, the J end by 2 bases, with 19 bases between. The CDR3 region has the DNA TGCGCCAGCTCAGAGCAGGGAGGGGGTCCCTACGAGCAGTACTTC. Amino acid sequence: CASSEQGGGPYEQYF.